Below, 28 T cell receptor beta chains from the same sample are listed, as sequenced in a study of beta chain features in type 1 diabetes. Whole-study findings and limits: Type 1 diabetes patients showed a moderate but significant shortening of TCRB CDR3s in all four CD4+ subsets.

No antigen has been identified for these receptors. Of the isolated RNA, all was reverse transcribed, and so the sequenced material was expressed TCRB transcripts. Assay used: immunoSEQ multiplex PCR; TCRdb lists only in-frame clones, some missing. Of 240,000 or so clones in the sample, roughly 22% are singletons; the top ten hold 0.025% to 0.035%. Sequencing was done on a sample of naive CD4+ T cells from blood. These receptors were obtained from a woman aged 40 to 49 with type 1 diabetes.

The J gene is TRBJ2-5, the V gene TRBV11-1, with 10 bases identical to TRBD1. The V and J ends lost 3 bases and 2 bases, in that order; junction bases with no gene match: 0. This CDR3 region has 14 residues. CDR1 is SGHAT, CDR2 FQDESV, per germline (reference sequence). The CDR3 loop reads CASSLDRGQETQYF. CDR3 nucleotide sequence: TGTGCCAGCAGCTTGGACAGGGGGCAAGAGACCCAGTACTTC.

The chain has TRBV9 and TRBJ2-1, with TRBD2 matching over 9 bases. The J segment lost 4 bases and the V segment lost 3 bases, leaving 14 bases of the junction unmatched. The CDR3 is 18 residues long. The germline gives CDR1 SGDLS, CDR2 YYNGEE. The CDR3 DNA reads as TGTGCCAGCAGCGGATCAATTGCGGGAGGGGGTTTTTACAATGAGCAGTTCTTC. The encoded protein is CASSGSIAGGGFYNEQFF. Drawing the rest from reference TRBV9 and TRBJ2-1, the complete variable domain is DSGVTQTPKHLITATGQRVTLRCSPRSGDLSVYWYQQSLDQGLQFLIQYYNGEERAKGNILERFSAQQFPDLHSELNLSSLELGDSALYFCASSGSIAGGGFYNEQFFGPGTRLTVL.

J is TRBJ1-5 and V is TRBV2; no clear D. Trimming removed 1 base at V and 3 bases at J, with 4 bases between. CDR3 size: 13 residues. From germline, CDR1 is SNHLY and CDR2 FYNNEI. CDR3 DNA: TGTGCCAGCAGTGAAGGGGCCAATCAGCCCCAGCATTTT. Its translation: CASSEGANQPQHF.

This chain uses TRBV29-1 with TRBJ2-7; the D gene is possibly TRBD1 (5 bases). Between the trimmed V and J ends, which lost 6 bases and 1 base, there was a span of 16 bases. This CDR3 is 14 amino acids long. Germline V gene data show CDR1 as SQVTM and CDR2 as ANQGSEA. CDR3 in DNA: TGCAGCGTCCTTGAACGGACACCATCCTACGAGCAGTACTTC. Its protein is CSVLERTPSYEQYF.

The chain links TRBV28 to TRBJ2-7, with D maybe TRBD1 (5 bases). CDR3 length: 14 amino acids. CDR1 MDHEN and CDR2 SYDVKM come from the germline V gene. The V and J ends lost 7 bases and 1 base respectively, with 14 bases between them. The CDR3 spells CASTPADISYEQYF. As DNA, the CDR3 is TGTGCCAGCACCCCGGCGGACATATCCTACGAGCAGTACTTC.

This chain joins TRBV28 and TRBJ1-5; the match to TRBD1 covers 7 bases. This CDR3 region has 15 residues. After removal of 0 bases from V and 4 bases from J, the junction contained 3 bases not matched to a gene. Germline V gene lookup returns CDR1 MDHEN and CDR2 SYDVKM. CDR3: CASSLWAGGNQPQHF. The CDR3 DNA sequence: TGTGCCAGCAGTTTATGGGCAGGGGGGAATCAGCCCCAGCATTTT.

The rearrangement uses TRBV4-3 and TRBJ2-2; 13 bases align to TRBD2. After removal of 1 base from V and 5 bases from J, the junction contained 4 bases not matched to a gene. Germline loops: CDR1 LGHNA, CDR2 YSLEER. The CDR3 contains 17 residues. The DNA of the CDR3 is TGCGCCAGCAGCCAAGGTAGACTAGCGGGAGGAACCGGGGAGCTGTTTTTT. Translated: CASSQGRLAGGTGELFF.

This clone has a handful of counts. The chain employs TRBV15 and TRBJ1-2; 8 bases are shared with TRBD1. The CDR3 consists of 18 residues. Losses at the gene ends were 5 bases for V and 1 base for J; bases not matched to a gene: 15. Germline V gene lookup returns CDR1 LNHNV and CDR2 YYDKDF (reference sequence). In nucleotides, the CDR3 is TGTGCCACCAGCGCTCCGGGACAGGTCGGCCCTTTTAACTATGGCTACACCTTC. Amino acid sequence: CATSAPGQVGPFNYGYTF.

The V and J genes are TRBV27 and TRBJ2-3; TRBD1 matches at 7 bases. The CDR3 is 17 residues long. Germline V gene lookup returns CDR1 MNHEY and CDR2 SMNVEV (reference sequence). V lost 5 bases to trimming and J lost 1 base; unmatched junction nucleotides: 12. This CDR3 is CASSLLQGTVGTDTQYF. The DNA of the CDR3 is TGTGCCAGCAGTCTCCTACAGGGGACGGTCGGCACAGATACGCAGTATTTT.

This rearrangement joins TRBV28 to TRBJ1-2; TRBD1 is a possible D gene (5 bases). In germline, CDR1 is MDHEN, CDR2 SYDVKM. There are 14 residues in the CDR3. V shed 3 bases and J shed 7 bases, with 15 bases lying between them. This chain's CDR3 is CASSLRQILSGYTF. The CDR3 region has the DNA TGTGCCAGCAGTTTGAGACAGATTTTAAGTGGCTACACCTTC.

CDR3 in amino acids: CASSQDGGPTF. CDR3 DNA sequence: TGCGCCAGCAGCCAAGATGGAGGGCCCACCTTC. The chain employs TRBV4-3 and TRBJ1-2; D gene unclear. CDR1 is LGHNA and CDR2 is YSLEER in the germline V gene. Trimming pared 0 bases from V and 13 bases from J, leaving 9 bases between. The CDR3 is 11 residues long.

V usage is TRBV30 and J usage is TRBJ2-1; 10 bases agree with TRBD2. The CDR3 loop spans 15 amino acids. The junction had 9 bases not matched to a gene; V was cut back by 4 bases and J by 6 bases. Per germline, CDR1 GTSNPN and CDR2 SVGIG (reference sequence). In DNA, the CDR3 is TGTGCCTGGAACGACCTAGCGGGAGCCTTCAATGAGCAGTTCTTC. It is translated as CAWNDLAGAFNEQFF.

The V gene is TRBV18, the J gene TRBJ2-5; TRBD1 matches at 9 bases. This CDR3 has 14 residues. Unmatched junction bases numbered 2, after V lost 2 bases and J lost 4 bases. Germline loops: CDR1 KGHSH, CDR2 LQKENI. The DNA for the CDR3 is TGTGCCAGCTCACCAGGACAGGGGATAGAGACCCAGTACTTC. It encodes CASSPGQGIETQYF.

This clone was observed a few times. The CDR3 loop reads CASRLTGFMNTEAFF. DNA for the CDR3: TGCGCCAGCAGACTGACAGGATTTATGAACACTGAAGCTTTCTTT. The J gene is TRBJ1-1, the V gene TRBV4-1; perhaps TRBD1 as D (6 bases). CDR3 size: 15 residues. Trimming removed 6 bases from V and 0 bases from J, with 14 bases in between. Germline lookup yields CDR1 MGHRA and CDR2 YSYEKL.

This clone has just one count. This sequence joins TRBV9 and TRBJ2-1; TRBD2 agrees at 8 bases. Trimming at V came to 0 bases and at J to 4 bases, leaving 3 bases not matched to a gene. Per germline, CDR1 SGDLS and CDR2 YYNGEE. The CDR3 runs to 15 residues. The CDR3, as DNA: TGTGCCAGCAGCGTAGATAGCGGGGTGTACAATGAGCAGTTCTTC. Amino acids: CASSVDSGVYNEQFF.

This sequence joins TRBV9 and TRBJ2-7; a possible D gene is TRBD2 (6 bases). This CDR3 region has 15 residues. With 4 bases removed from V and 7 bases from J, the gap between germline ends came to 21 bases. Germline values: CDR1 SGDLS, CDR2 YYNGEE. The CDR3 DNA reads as TGTGCCAGCAGCCCCGATAGCGGCACGTGGGGGGAGCAGTACTTC. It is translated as CASSPDSGTWGEQYF.

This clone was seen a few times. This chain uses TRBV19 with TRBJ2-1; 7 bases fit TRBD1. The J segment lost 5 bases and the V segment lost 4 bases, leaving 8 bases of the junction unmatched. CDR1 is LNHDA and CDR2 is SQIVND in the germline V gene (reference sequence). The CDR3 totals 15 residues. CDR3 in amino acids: CASSSRQGRDNEQFF. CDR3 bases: TGTGCCAGTAGTAGTCGACAGGGTAGGGACAATGAGCAGTTCTTC.

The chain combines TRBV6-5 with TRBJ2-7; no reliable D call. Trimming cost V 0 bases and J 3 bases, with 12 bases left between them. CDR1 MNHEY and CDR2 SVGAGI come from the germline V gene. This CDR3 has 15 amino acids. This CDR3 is CASSYSPAFGYEQYF. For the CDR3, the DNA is TGTGCCAGCAGTTACTCGCCCGCGTTTGGCTACGAGCAGTACTTC.

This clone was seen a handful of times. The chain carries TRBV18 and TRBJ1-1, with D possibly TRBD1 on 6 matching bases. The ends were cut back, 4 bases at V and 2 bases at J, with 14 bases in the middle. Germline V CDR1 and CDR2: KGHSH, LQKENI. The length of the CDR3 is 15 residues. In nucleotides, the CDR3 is TGTGCCAGCTCACTGGGGGCCTCGGGAAACACTGAAGCTTTCTTT. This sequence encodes CASSLGASGNTEAFF.

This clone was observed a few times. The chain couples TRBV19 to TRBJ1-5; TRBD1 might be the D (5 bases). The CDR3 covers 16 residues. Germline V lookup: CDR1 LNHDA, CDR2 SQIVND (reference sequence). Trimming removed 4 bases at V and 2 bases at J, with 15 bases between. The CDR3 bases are TGTGCCAGTAGTACAATGGGGCGGTTGGGCAATCAGCCCCAGCATTTT. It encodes CASSTMGRLGNQPQHF.

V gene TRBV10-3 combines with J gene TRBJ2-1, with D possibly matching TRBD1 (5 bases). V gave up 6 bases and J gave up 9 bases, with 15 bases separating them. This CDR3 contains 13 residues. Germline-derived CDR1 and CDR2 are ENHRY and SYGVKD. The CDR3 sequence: CAISQMGQGEQFF. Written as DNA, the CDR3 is TGTGCCATCAGCCAGATGGGGCAGGGTGAGCAGTTCTTC.

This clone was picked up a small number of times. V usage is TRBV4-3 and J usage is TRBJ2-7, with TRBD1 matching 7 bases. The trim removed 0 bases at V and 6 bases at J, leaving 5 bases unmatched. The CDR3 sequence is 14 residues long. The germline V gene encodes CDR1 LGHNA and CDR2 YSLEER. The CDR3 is CASSQEEGAAEQYF. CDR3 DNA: TGCGCCAGCAGCCAAGAAGAGGGGGCGGCCGAGCAGTACTTC.

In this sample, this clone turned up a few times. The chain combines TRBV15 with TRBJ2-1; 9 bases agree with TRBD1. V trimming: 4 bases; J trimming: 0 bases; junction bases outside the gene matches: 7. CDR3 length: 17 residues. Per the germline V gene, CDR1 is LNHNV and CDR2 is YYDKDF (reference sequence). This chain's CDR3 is CATSIPPGQGSYNEQFF. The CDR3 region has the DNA TGTGCCACCAGCATCCCACCGGGACAGGGCTCCTACAATGAGCAGTTCTTC.

CDR3 sequence: CSVEDRQGNGNYGYTF. CDR3 DNA: TGCAGCGTTGAAGACCGACAGGGGAATGGGAACTATGGCTACACCTTC. The V call is TRBV29-1, the J call TRBJ1-2, with 8 bases that match TRBD1. The CDR3 is 16 amino acids. CDR1 is SQVTM, CDR2 ANQGSEA, per germline. V gave up 0 bases and J gave up 2 bases; unmatched junction bases: 8.

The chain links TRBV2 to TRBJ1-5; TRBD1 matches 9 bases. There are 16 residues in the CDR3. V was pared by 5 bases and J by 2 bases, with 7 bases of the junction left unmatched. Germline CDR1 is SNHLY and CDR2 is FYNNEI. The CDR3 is CASSTGTGNGNQPQHF. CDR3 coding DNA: TGTGCCAGCAGTACCGGGACAGGGAACGGCAATCAGCCCCAGCATTTT.

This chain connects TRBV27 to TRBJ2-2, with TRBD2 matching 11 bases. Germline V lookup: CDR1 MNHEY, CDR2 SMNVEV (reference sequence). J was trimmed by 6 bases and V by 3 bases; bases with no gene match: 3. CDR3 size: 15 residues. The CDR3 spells CASSLLAGGSGELFF. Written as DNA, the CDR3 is TGTGCCAGCAGTTTGCTAGCGGGAGGCTCCGGGGAGCTGTTTTTT.

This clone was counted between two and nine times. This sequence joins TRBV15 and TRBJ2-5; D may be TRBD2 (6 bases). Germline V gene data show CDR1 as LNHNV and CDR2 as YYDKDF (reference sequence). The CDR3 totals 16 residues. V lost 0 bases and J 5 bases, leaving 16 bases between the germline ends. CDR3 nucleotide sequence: TGTGCCACCAGCAGAGAGGATGGGTTAAGCGGGGAGACCCAGTACTTC. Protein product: CATSREDGLSGETQYF.

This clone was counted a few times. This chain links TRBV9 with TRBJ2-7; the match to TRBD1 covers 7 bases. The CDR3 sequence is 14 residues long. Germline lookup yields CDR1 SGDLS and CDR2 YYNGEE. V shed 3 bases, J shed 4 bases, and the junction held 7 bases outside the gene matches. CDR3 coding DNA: TGTGCCAGCAGCGGCGGAGAGGGACAGTACGAGCAGTACTTC. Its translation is CASSGGEGQYEQYF.